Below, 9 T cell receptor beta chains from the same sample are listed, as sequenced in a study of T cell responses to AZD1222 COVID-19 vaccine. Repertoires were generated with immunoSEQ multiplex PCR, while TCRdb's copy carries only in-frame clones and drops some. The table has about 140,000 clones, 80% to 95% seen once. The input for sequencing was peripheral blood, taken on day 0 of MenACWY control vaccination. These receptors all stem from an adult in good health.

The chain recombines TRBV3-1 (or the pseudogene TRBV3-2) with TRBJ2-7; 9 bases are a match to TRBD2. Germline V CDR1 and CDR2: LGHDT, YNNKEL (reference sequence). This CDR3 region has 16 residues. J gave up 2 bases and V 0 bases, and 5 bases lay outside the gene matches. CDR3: CASSQDLQRGAYEQYF. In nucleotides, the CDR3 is TGTGCCAGCAGCCAAGATTTGCAGCGGGGGGCCTACGAGCAGTACTTC.

CDR3 sequence reads: CASSPETWSGGYTF. The CDR3 nucleotides read TGCGCCAGCAGCCCTGAGACCTGGTCAGGCGGCTACACCTTC. J is TRBJ1-2 and V is TRBV4-3; D not certain. The CDR3 consists of 14 residues. Looked up from germline, CDR1 is LGHNA and CDR2 is YSLEER. V lost 4 bases to trimming and J lost 8 bases, with 17 bases between them.

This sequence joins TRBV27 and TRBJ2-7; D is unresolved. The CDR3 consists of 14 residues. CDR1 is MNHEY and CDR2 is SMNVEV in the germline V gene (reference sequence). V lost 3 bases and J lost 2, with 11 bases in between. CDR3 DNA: TGTGCCAGCAGTTTTAACTGGGCCACCTACGAGCAGTACTTC. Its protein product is CASSFNWATYEQYF.

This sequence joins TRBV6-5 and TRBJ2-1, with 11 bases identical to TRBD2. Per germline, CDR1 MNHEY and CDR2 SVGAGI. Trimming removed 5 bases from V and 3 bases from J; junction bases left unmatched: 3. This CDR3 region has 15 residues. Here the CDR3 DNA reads TGTGCCAGCAGTCAGACTAGCGGGGACTACAATGAGCAGTTCTTC. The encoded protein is CASSQTSGDYNEQFF.

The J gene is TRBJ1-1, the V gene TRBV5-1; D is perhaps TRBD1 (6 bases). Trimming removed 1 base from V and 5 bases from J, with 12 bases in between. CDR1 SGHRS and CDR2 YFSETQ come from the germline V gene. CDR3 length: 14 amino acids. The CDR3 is CASSLQGRGTEAFF. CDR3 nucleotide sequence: TGCGCCAGCAGCTTGCAGGGGCGAGGTACTGAAGCTTTCTTT.

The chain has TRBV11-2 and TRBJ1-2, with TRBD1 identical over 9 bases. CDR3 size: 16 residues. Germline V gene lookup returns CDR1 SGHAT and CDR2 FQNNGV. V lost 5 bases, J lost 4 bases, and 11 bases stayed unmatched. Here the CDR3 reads CASSPYRGRDGYGYTF. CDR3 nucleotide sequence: TGTGCCAGCAGCCCTTACAGGGGGCGCGACGGCTATGGCTACACCTTC.

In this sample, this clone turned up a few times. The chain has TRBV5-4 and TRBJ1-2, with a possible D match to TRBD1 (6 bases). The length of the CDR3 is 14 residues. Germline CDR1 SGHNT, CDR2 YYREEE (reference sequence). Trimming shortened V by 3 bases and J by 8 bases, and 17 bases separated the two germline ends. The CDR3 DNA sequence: TGTGCCAGCAGCTCAGCGTACAGGGCGGACGGCTACACCTTC. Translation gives CASSSAYRADGYTF.

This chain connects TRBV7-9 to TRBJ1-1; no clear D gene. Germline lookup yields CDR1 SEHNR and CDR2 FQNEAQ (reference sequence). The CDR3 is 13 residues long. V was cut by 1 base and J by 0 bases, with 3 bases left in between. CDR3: CASSLVLNTEAFF. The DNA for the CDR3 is TGTGCCAGCAGCTTAGTTCTGAACACTGAAGCTTTCTTT.

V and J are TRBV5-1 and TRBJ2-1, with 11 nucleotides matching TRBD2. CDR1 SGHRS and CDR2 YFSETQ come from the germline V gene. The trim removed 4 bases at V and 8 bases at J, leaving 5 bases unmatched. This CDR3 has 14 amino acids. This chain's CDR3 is CASSRSGGADEQFF. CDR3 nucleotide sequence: TGCGCCAGCAGCCGTAGCGGGGGGGCGGATGAGCAGTTCTTC.